Below are 11 T cell receptor beta chains sequenced from a single sample in a study of blood T cell repertoires in COVID-19. The method was immunoSEQ multiplex PCR; TCRdb's version includes in-frame clones alone and lacks a portion of them. The sample yields 130,000 or so clones, 84% seen once. The sample taken for sequencing was PBMCs or T cells enriched from blood (not recorded which). These receptor sequences come from a woman between 50 and 59 years old with acute COVID-19.

The gene calls are TRBV5-1 and TRBJ2-1; D not resolved. Germline assignment: CDR1 SGHRS and CDR2 YFSETQ. CDR3 length: 13 residues. V shed 4 bases and J shed 4 bases, with 9 bases lying between them. CDR3 residues: CASSLEAYNEQFF. The CDR3 DNA is TGCGCCAGCAGCCTTGAGGCGTACAATGAGCAGTTCTTC.

V usage is TRBV10-3 and J usage is TRBJ2-6, with 7 bases lining up with TRBD2. Germline CDR1 ENHRY, CDR2 SYGVKD. The CDR3 has 19 amino acids. V gave up 4 bases and J gave up 0 bases; unmatched junction bases: 12. The CDR3 spells CAISGGLSSGVSGANVLTF. The CDR3 nucleotides read TGTGCCATCAGTGGCGGCTTATCGAGCGGGGTCTCTGGGGCCAACGTCCTGACTTTC.

The V gene is TRBV30, the J gene TRBJ2-4; 9 bases align to TRBD2. Trimming took 4 bases from V and 2 from J; bases not matched to a gene: 0. This CDR3 is built from 13 residues. The germline CDR1 and CDR2 sequences are GTSNPN and SVGIG (reference sequence). CDR3 region: CAWTSGTKNIQYF. The CDR3 bases are TGTGCCTGGACTAGCGGGACCAAAAACATTCAGTACTTC.

The chain links TRBV6-5 to TRBJ2-3, with no clear D. The CDR3 sequence is 11 residues long. Trimming left V 7 bases short and J 6 bases short, with 8 bases between. Germline-derived CDR1 and CDR2 are MNHEY and SVGAGI. The CDR3 sequence is CASNPRDTQYF. The CDR3 DNA sequence: TGTGCCAGCAACCCCCGGGATACGCAGTATTTT.

This chain uses TRBV5-1 with TRBJ2-1; D remains unclear. The V gene lost 2 bases and the J gene lost 2 bases, with 11 bases spanning the gap. The CDR3 spans 15 residues. In germline, CDR1 is SGHRS, CDR2 YFSETQ. The CDR3 is CASSLGDGAYNEQFF. CDR3 bases: TGCGCCAGCAGCTTAGGTGACGGAGCCTACAATGAGCAGTTCTTC.

This clone was counted a single time. The chain recombines TRBV28 with TRBJ1-6; a possible D gene is TRBD1 (5 bases). The CDR3 is made up of 13 amino acids. The germline V gene has CDR1 MDHEN and CDR2 SYDVKM. V lost 5 bases and J lost 15, with 17 bases in between. The CDR3 coding sequence is TGTGCCAGCAGTAACCCAAGACAGCCCTACCTCCACTTT. Translation: CASSNPRQPYLHF.

J is TRBJ2-5 and V is TRBV27, with TRBD2 identical over 8 bases. Unmatched junction bases numbered 21, after V lost 5 bases and J lost 7 bases. Germline V gene lookup returns CDR1 MNHEY and CDR2 SMNVEV (reference sequence). The CDR3 runs 18 residues. Here the CDR3 DNA reads TGTGCCAGCAGTCCCTACCCGCCTTCAGCGGGGGCCTTTACGACCCAGTACTTC. Translation: CASSPYPPSAGAFTTQYF.

This chain connects TRBV6-5 to TRBJ2-2; no clear D. V was trimmed by 0 bases and J by 6 bases, leaving 14 bases between them. CDR1 is MNHEY, CDR2 SVGAGI, per germline. The CDR3 consists of 16 residues. CDR3: CASSYSPPLSPGELFF. The CDR3 DNA reads as TGTGCCAGCAGTTACTCGCCACCTCTCAGTCCCGGGGAGCTGTTTTTT.

This clone was seen once. This chain uses TRBV6-5 with TRBJ1-2; possible D gene TRBD1, 6 bases. Trimming shortened V by 11 bases and J by 1 base, and 14 bases separated the two germline ends. CDR1 is MNHEY, CDR2 SVGAGI, per germline. CDR3 size: 13 residues. CDR3: CAAGQGYNYGYTF. The CDR3 DNA is TGTGCCGCCGGTCAGGGGTATAACTATGGCTACACCTTC.

This chain links TRBV4-2 with TRBJ2-1, with 13 bases aligning to TRBD2. V gave up 1 base and J gave up 9 bases; unmatched junction bases: 12. The CDR3 contains 18 residues. Germline V gives CDR1 LGHNA, CDR2 YNFKEQ. In nucleotides, the CDR3 is TGTGCCAGCAGCCAAGTTCCACGACTAGCGGGAGGATTGAGTGAGCAGTTCTTC. Protein: CASSQVPRLAGGLSEQFF.

The rearrangement joins TRBV10-3 to TRBJ1-1; TRBD1 matches at 10 bases. Germline lookup yields CDR1 ENHRY and CDR2 SYGVKD. V lost 6 bases, J lost 5 bases, and 3 bases stayed unmatched. The CDR3 has 13 residues. CDR3 sequence: CAIRGTGETEAFF. The CDR3 nucleotides read TGTGCCATCAGGGGGACAGGGGAAACTGAAGCTTTCTTT.